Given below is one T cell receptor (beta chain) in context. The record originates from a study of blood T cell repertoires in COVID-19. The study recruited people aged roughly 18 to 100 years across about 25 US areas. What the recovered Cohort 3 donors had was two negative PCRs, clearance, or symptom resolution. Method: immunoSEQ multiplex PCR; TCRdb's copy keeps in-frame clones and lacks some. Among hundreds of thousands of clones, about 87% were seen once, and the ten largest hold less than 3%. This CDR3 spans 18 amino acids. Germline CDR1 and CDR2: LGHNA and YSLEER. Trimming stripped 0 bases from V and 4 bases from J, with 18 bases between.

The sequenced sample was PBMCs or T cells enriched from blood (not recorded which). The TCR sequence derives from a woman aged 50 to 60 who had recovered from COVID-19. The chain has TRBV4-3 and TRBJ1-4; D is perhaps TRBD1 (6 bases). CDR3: CASSQDHGRGHGNEKLFF. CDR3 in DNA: TGCGCCAGCAGCCAAGATCATGGCAGGGGACACGGTAATGAAAAACTGTTTTTT.